These 26 T cell receptor beta chains were all obtained from the same sample, sequenced in a study of naive and memory T cell subsets. The beta constant-region primer was an equimolar mix of two oligonucleotides covering TRBC1 and TRBC2. The ligated cDNA underwent four PCR rounds using SP2 and nested alpha and beta constant-region primers. MiXCR was run by TCRdb on the UMI-ligation and nested PCR reads, yielding one entry per CDR3 protein. Of about 99,000 distinct CDR3 sequences listed, approximately 15% are singletons. Findings and limits, study-wide: Naive repertoires, especially CD8, held a few larger clonotypes, possibly memory cells re-expressing CD45RA.

These receptors are not linked to any known antigen. What was sequenced was naive CD8+ T cells from blood. These receptors originate from a human donor in good health.

This clonotype showed up just a few times. The V call is TRBV5-5, the J call TRBJ1-1; weak D call: TRBD1 (6 bases). V was clipped by 0 bases and J by 6 bases, with 15 bases between them. CDR1 and CDR2 (germline): SGHKS, YYEKEE (reference sequence). The CDR3 is 15 residues long. In DNA form, the CDR3 reads TGTGCCAGCAGCTTGGTACAGGGAGGTGTCGCTGAAGCTTTCTTT. Its protein is CASSLVQGGVAEAFF.

The chain links TRBV9 to TRBJ2-2; a possible D gene is TRBD1 (6 bases). The V gene lost 0 bases and the J gene lost 0 bases, with 15 bases spanning the gap. The CDR3 is made up of 18 amino acids. CDR1 SGDLS and CDR2 YYNGEE come from the germline V gene. CDR3 nucleotides: TGTGCCAGCAGCGTAGCTACCGTGACAGGATCGAACACCGGGGAGCTGTTTTTT. Residues: CASSVATVTGSNTGELFF.

The V call is TRBV9, the J call TRBJ2-1; D remains ambiguous. Looked up from germline, CDR1 is SGDLS and CDR2 is YYNGEE. The CDR3 runs 17 residues. V lost 4 bases to trimming and J lost 0 bases, with 17 bases between them. The chain's CDR3 is CASSPRLDPSSYNEQFF. In DNA form, the CDR3 reads TGTGCCAGCAGCCCCCGTTTAGATCCCAGCTCCTACAATGAGCAGTTCTTC.

Only a few counts were recorded for this clonotype. The chain couples TRBV4-2 to TRBJ2-7; D remains unclear. V lost 0 bases to trimming and J lost 3 bases, with 27 bases between them. Germline CDR1 is LGHNA and CDR2 is YNFKEQ. The CDR3 totals 20 residues. For the CDR3, the DNA is TGTGCCAGCAGCCAAGACGTCCTTTTGGGGTCCCGGACCCTTAACTACGAGCAGTACTTC. Its protein is CASSQDVLLGSRTLNYEQYF.

This clonotype has only a few counts. The chain uses TRBV5-1 and TRBJ2-1; D call uncertain. V was trimmed by 3 bases and J by 1 base, leaving 11 bases between them. Germline-derived CDR1 and CDR2 are SGHRS and YFSETQ. The CDR3 spans 15 residues. In nucleotides, the CDR3 is TGCGCCAGCAGCTCCCGCCTGGCATCCTACAATGAGCAGTTCTTC. Its translation: CASSSRLASYNEQFF.

This clonotype occurred a few times. The CDR3 loop is CASSQIVMSNQPQHF. In nucleotides, the CDR3 is TGTGCCAGCAGCCAAATTGTTATGAGCAATCAGCCCCAGCATTTT. The rearrangement links TRBV6-2 or TRBV6-3 to TRBJ1-5; no reliable D call. Trimming pared 6 bases from V and 1 base from J, leaving 13 bases between. This CDR3 has 15 residues. Looked up from germline, CDR1 is MNHEY and CDR2 is SVGEGT.

As for this clonotype: Since a much larger clone is just one base distant, this may be a read error. In this CDR3 the conserved last residue, phenylalanine or tryptophan, is missing, so a read error is likely. The rearrangement joins TRBV5-5 to TRBJ2-7; D is unclear. There are 15 residues in the CDR3. Per the germline V gene, CDR1 is SGHKS and CDR2 is YYEKEE (reference sequence). Deletions cut 0 bases from V and 4 bases from J, with 14 bases between. The CDR3 is CASSLGGGPTYEQYY. The CDR3 nucleotides are TGTGCCAGCAGCTTGGGAGGCGGACCGACGTACGAGCAGTACTAC.

In DNA form, the CDR3 reads TGTGCCAGCAGTGCGCTCACGGGTCTTCCCTACGAGCAGTACTTC. This encodes CASSALTGLPYEQYF. The chain combines TRBV27 with TRBJ2-7; D gene unclear. CDR1 and CDR2 (germline): MNHEY, SMNVEV (reference sequence). This CDR3 spans 15 amino acids. V lost 5 bases and J 2 bases, leaving 16 bases between the germline ends.

The chain uses TRBV27 and TRBJ2-7; the D gene is possibly TRBD1 (6 bases). The CDR3 has 16 amino acids. V gave up 2 bases and J gave up 3 bases, with 17 bases separating them. The germline CDR1 and CDR2 sequences are MNHEY and SMNVEV (reference sequence). The CDR3 loop reads CASSLGGQPSIYEQYF. The CDR3 coding sequence is TGTGCCAGCAGTTTAGGAGGACAGCCCTCTATCTACGAGCAGTACTTC.

This clonotype showed up just a few times. The chain employs TRBV2 and TRBJ2-6, with D tentatively TRBD1 (5 bases). V was shortened by 5 bases and J by 0 bases, with 14 bases between the two germline ends. Germline V gives CDR1 SNHLY, CDR2 FYNNEI. CDR3 length equals 17 residues. The CDR3 region is CASSSGQILSGANVLTF. CDR3 DNA sequence: TGTGCCAGCAGTTCAGGACAAATACTCTCTGGGGCCAACGTCCTGACTTTC.

The sample holds many counts of this clonotype. The chain uses TRBV10-3 and TRBJ2-3; D ambiguous. This CDR3 is 13 amino acids long. Germline values: CDR1 ENHRY, CDR2 SYGVKD. Trimming cost V 3 bases and J 3 bases, with 7 bases left between them. As DNA, the CDR3 is TGTGCCATCAGTGATACAGCTACAGATACGCAGTATTTT. Protein product: CAISDTATDTQYF.

This clonotype came up a few times. The chain joins TRBV9 to TRBJ2-1, with D tentatively TRBD1 or TRBD2 (5 bases each). Germline CDR1 reads SGDLS; CDR2 reads YYNGEE. Trimming took off 0 bases at V and 4 bases at J, with 14 bases between the two ends. The CDR3 extends over 16 amino acids. The CDR3 DNA sequence: TGTGCCAGCAGCGTAGCTGCCCAGAGGGGATACAATGAGCAGTTCTTC. As protein: CASSVAAQRGYNEQFF.

This clonotype came up many times. The chain links TRBV18 to TRBJ2-5; D possibly uses TRBD1 or TRBD2 (6 bases each). This CDR3 contains 14 residues. V gave up 6 bases and J gave up 4 bases, with 15 bases separating them. The V gene's germline CDR1 is KGHSH and CDR2 LQKENI. CDR3 in DNA: TGTGCCAGCTCCGGGGGCGGAGGTGGAGAGACCCAGTACTTC. Translation: CASSGGGGGETQYF.

This sequence joins TRBV4-2 and TRBJ2-5; no firm D call. The CDR3 consists of 15 residues. The ends were cut back, 0 bases at V and 1 base at J, with 9 bases in the middle. Germline CDR1 LGHNA, CDR2 YNFKEQ. CDR3: CASSQDLWSQETQYF. The CDR3 DNA reads TGTGCCAGCAGCCAAGATCTCTGGAGCCAAGAGACCCAGTACTTC.

This clonotype has at least ten counts. The chain recombines TRBV7-6 with TRBJ2-1; no clear D gene. This CDR3 contains 13 residues. Germline CDR1 reads SGHVS; CDR2 reads FNYEAQ. With 0 bases removed from V and 9 bases from J, the gap between germline ends came to 9 bases. CDR3 amino acids: CASSLASAGEQFF. In nucleotides, the CDR3 is TGTGCCAGCAGCTTAGCCTCCGCCGGTGAGCAGTTCTTC.

The rearrangement links TRBV18 to TRBJ2-1; D is uncertain. The germline CDR1 and CDR2 sequences are KGHSH and LQKENI. The germline V and J ends were trimmed by 1 base and 4 bases, with 14 bases remaining between them. The CDR3 totals 16 residues. The DNA for the CDR3 is TGTGCCAGCTCACCACGAGACGGAGTTAAGTACAATGAGCAGTTCTTC. This translates into CASSPRDGVKYNEQFF.

This clonotype was detected many times. This rearrangement joins TRBV4-3 to TRBJ1-1; TRBD1 is a possible D gene (5 bases). Germline values: CDR1 LGHNA, CDR2 YSLEER. The V gene lost 0 bases and the J gene lost 0 bases, with 8 bases spanning the gap. The CDR3 is 15 residues long. CDR3: CASSQEQGMNTEAFF. The CDR3 DNA reads TGCGCCAGCAGCCAAGAGCAGGGCATGAACACTGAAGCTTTCTTT.

The chain's CDR3 is CATSRDWGGSSYEQYF. Written as DNA, the CDR3 is TGTGCCACCAGCAGAGATTGGGGCGGGAGCTCCTACGAGCAGTACTTC. The chain carries TRBV15 and TRBJ2-7; TRBD2 agrees at 7 bases. There are 16 residues in the CDR3. With 0 bases clipped from V and 0 bases from J, the junction kept 5 bases outside the gene matches. Per the germline V gene, CDR1 is LNHNV and CDR2 is YYDKDF (reference sequence).

A few counts support this clonotype. The chain combines TRBV7-2 with TRBJ1-1; no clear D. The CDR3 covers 9 residues. CDR1 and CDR2 (germline): SGHTA, FQGNSA. Between the trimmed V and J ends, which lost 5 bases and 8 bases, there was a span of 3 bases. The CDR3 is CASSAEAFF. As DNA, the CDR3 is TGTGCCAGCAGCGCGGAAGCTTTCTTT. Full variable domain (remainder filled in from reference TRBV7-2 and TRBJ1-1): GAGVSQSPSNKVTEKGKDVELRCDPISGHTALYWYRQSLGQGLEFLIYFQGNSAPDKSGLPSDRFSAERTGGSVSTLTIQRTQQEDSAVYLCASSAEAFFGQGTRLTVV.

This clonotype occurred a few times. This chain uses TRBV10-2 with TRBJ2-7; the D gene is possibly TRBD2 (5 bases). The V end was cut by 8 bases, the J end by 3 bases, with 14 bases between. The V gene's germline CDR1 is WSHSY and CDR2 SAAADI. The CDR3 has 13 amino acids. Here the CDR3 reads CASGSSSIYEQYF. DNA for the CDR3: TGCGCCAGCGGGAGCAGCTCCATCTACGAGCAGTACTTC.

This clonotype was counted many times. This chain links TRBV18 with TRBJ2-3, with 8 bases that match TRBD1. This CDR3 comprises 15 residues. Germline trimming cut 2 bases from V and 3 bases from J; bases unmatched to any gene: 4. Looked up from germline, CDR1 is KGHSH and CDR2 is LQKENI. In nucleotides, the CDR3 is TGTGCCAGCTCACCAAAGGACAGGGTTACAGATACGCAGTATTTT. It codes for CASSPKDRVTDTQYF.

This chain connects TRBV28 to TRBJ1-1; D gene ambiguous. Trimming cost V 2 bases and J 4 bases, with 8 bases left between them. The CDR3 covers 13 residues. Germline CDR1 reads MDHEN; CDR2 reads SYDVKM. The CDR3 reads CASSLSRSTEAFF. In DNA, the CDR3 is TGTGCCAGCAGTTTAAGCAGGAGCACTGAAGCTTTCTTT.

In its sample, this clonotype was seen many times. This sequence joins TRBV29-1 and TRBJ2-7; no firm D call. CDR1 is SQVTM and CDR2 is ANQGSEA in the germline V gene. Trimming removed 3 bases at V and 4 bases at J, with 7 bases between. This CDR3 spans 11 amino acids. The CDR3 bases are TGCAGCGTTGAGTTCGGATACGAGCAGTACTTC. Its protein is CSVEFGYEQYF.

This clonotype has a handful of counts. CDR3 protein: CASSYGQGGYTDTQYF. CDR3 DNA: TGTGCCAGCAGCTATGGACAGGGAGGCTACACAGATACGCAGTATTTT. The gene calls are TRBV7-9 and TRBJ2-3; TRBD1 agrees at 8 bases. With 4 bases clipped from V and 2 bases from J, the junction kept 8 bases outside the gene matches. Germline lookup yields CDR1 SEHNR and CDR2 FQNEAQ (reference sequence). The CDR3 has 16 amino acids.

This clonotype was recorded at least ten times. The genes are TRBV29-1 and TRBJ1-2; D is possibly TRBD1 (6 bases). The CDR3 sequence is 14 residues long. V was cut by 0 bases and J by 4 bases, with 12 bases left in between. Germline V gene lookup returns CDR1 SQVTM and CDR2 ANQGSEA. The CDR3 DNA reads TGCAGCGTTGAAGACCGGACAGATTCCTATGGCTACACCTTC. It specifies CSVEDRTDSYGYTF.

V usage is TRBV6-2 or TRBV6-3 and J usage is TRBJ2-1; TRBD2 agrees at 13 bases. Losses at the gene ends were 0 bases for V and 8 bases for J; bases not matched to a gene: 1. CDR1 MNHEY and CDR2 SVGEGT come from the germline V gene. The CDR3 is made up of 15 amino acids. The CDR3 DNA reads as TGTGCCAGCAGTTACTCCGGACTAGCGGGAGATGAGCAGTTCTTC. It specifies CASSYSGLAGDEQFF.